Reported below is one T cell receptor (beta chain). The data derive from a study of CD4 and CD8 cells across lung adenocarcinoma regions. Samples came from patients with localized non-small cell lung adenocarcinoma. Germline V gene data show CDR1 as MNHEY and CDR2 as SMNVEV (reference sequence). Trimming took 5 bases from V and 3 from J, leaving 17 bases between them. The CDR3 is 15 amino acids. MiXCR, run by TCRdb on the PCR reads, gives a single entry per CDR3 protein. The table records around 25,000 distinct CDR3 sequences, under 60% of them present only once. This chain links TRBV27 with TRBJ2-7, with D perhaps given as TRBD1 or TRBD2 (5 bases each). The receptor's source is a male donor with lung adenocarcinoma. The CD4 and CD8 labels of this study may be unreliable. Sequencing was done on a sample of CD8+ T cells from the center of a lung tumor. CDR3 nucleotide sequence: TGTGCCAGCAGTGTCACAGGCCTCGGGAACTACGAGCAGTACTTC. Translation: CASSVTGLGNYEQYF.